What follows are 27 T cell receptor beta chains derived from one specimen sequenced in a study of T cells in Graves' hyperthyroidism and ophthalmopathy. Using RNA transcripts as the source, TCR beta CDR3 regions were amplified. The HTBI primer set served for first-round RT-PCR of the TCR CDR3. TCRdb called the multiplex PCR reads again in MiXCR, with one record for every CDR3 protein. The sample lists fewer than 300,000 distinct CDR3 sequences, roughly 15% occurring once. The sequencing input was blood. The receptors stem from a woman between 45 and 65 years old with Graves' hyperthyroidism that later progressed to Graves' ophthalmopathy.

This clonotype was observed a few times. The genes are TRBV20-1 and TRBJ1-1; TRBD1 matches at 7 bases. Germline V CDR1 and CDR2: DFQATT, SNEGSKA (reference sequence). The trim removed 8 bases at V and 0 bases at J, leaving 6 bases unmatched. There are 13 residues in the CDR3. Here the CDR3 reads CSTQGTLNTEAFF. CDR3 DNA sequence: TGCAGTACACAGGGGACGTTGAACACTGAAGCTTTCTTT.

There are many counts of this clonotype. This chain connects TRBV20-1 to TRBJ2-7; perhaps TRBD1 as D (5 bases). Germline CDR1 and CDR2: DFQATT and SNEGSKA (reference sequence). Trimming stripped 1 base from V and 6 bases from J, with 16 bases between. This CDR3 has 14 amino acids. The CDR3 DNA reads TGCAGTGCTAGAGTAGGCAGGGCTAAGAGCGAGCAGTACTTC. Translating gives CSARVGRAKSEQYF.

This clonotype was observed at least ten times. This chain joins TRBV28 and TRBJ2-7; 9 bases align to TRBD1. V was clipped by 8 bases and J by 2 bases; unmatched bases: 7. Germline CDR1 MDHEN, CDR2 SYDVKM. The CDR3 contains 14 residues. The CDR3 reads CASGGTGPTYEQYF. The CDR3 DNA is TGTGCCAGCGGGGGGACAGGGCCAACCTACGAGCAGTACTTC.

This clonotype was counted a few times. The chain recombines TRBV5-1 with TRBJ2-3, with D tentatively TRBD1 or TRBD2 (5 bases each). Germline CDR1 SGHRS, CDR2 YFSETQ. This CDR3 contains 12 residues. Trimming shortened V by 1 base and J by 10 bases, and 10 bases separated the two germline ends. The CDR3 here is CASSLIEGPQYF. CDR3 nucleotide sequence: TGCGCCAGCAGCTTGATAGAGGGGCCGCAGTATTTT.

In its sample, this clonotype was seen many times. The genes are TRBV3-1 and TRBJ2-1; possibly TRBD1 for D (6 bases). V dropped 3 bases and J dropped 7 bases, with 10 bases sitting between them. Germline CDR1 LGHDT, CDR2 YNNKEL (reference sequence). The CDR3 spans 13 residues. CDR3 residues: CASSQVQGNEQFF. The CDR3 DNA reads TGTGCCAGCAGCCAGGTCCAGGGGAATGAGCAGTTCTTC.

There are many counts of this clonotype. The chain uses TRBV28 and TRBJ2-3; D is uncertain. Trimming removed 7 bases from V and 1 base from J, with 12 bases in between. The CDR3 loop spans 14 amino acids. In germline, CDR1 is MDHEN, CDR2 SYDVKM. The CDR3: CASTFPGRTDTQYF. CDR3 coding DNA: TGTGCCAGCACCTTCCCAGGTCGCACAGATACGCAGTATTTT.

This clonotype occurred many times. The chain has TRBV7-9 and TRBJ2-4, with D possibly TRBD2 on 6 matching bases. The germline V and J ends were trimmed by 5 bases and 9 bases, with 17 bases remaining between them. The germline gives CDR1 SEHNR, CDR2 FQNEAQ (reference sequence). There are 14 residues in the CDR3. CDR3 protein: CASSTTSSAGIQYF. The CDR3 DNA reads as TGTGCCAGCAGCACTACTAGCTCCGCTGGCATTCAGTACTTC.

This clonotype came up many times. The V call is TRBV12-3 or TRBV12-4, the J call TRBJ2-7; 9 bases map to TRBD1. CDR3 length equals 15 residues. Germline trimming cut 5 bases from V and 1 base from J; bases unmatched to any gene: 6. The CDR3: CASSRTGVVSYEQYF. DNA for the CDR3: TGTGCCAGCAGTCGGACAGGGGTGGTTTCCTACGAGCAGTACTTC.

V usage is TRBV5-6 and J usage is TRBJ2-3; 9 bases are a match to TRBD2. Germline V CDR1 and CDR2: SGHDT, YYEEEE. This CDR3 is built from 17 residues. V was clipped by 4 bases and J by 2 bases; unmatched bases: 11. The CDR3 DNA follows: TGTGCCAGCAGCCTCCTCCCTTCTAGCGGGGCCACAGATACGCAGTATTTT. This sequence encodes CASSLLPSSGATDTQYF.

This clonotype was seen ten or more times. The V gene is TRBV11-3, the J gene TRBJ2-1; D is perhaps TRBD2 (5 bases). This CDR3 spans 16 amino acids. The V gene's germline CDR1 is SGHNT and CDR2 YENEEA. V lost 0 bases to trimming and J lost 4 bases, with 13 bases between them. Here the CDR3 DNA reads TGTGCCAGCAGCTTAGAACGAGCGGTAGATTACAATGAGCAGTTCTTC. Translation: CASSLERAVDYNEQFF.

This clonotype has more than one count but fewer than ten. The gene calls are TRBV7-9 and TRBJ2-7; 7 bases align to TRBD2. V lost 4 bases to trimming and J lost 4 bases; unmatched junction nucleotides: 10. Germline-derived CDR1 and CDR2 are SEHNR and FQNEAQ (reference sequence). The CDR3 has 15 residues. CDR3 sequence reads: CASSSRLAVEYEQYF. CDR3 coding DNA: TGTGCCAGCAGCTCGAGACTAGCCGTCGAATACGAGCAGTACTTC.

This clonotype was picked up many times. The chain uses TRBV5-1 and TRBJ2-7; no clear D gene. The ends were cut back, 4 bases at V and 2 bases at J, with 16 bases in the middle. Per the germline V gene, CDR1 is SGHRS and CDR2 is YFSETQ. The CDR3 has 15 residues. The CDR3 DNA reads TGCGCCAGCAGCGTAGACAACCTGCCTACCTACGAGCAGTACTTC. It yields the protein CASSVDNLPTYEQYF.

This clonotype was found once. The chain employs TRBV9 and TRBJ2-1; 12 bases are shared with TRBD2. Trimming at V came to 3 bases and at J to 7 bases, leaving 8 bases not matched to a gene. The V gene's germline CDR1 is SGDLS and CDR2 YYNGEE. This CDR3 region has 16 residues. DNA of the CDR3: TGTGCCAGCAGCGGGGGACTAGCGGGCGCACTTAATGAGCAGTTCTTC. Encoded protein: CASSGGLAGALNEQFF.

This rearrangement joins TRBV5-1 to TRBJ2-3; 9 bases are a match to TRBD2. Trimming removed 0 bases from V and 1 base from J; junction bases left unmatched: 3. CDR1 is SGHRS and CDR2 is YFSETQ in the germline V gene. This CDR3 is 16 amino acids long. CDR3 coding DNA: TGCGCCAGCAGCTTGGTAGCTAGCGGGGGCACAGATACGCAGTATTTT. It is translated as CASSLVASGGTDTQYF.

There are a few counts of this clonotype. The gene calls are TRBV20-1 and TRBJ1-4; D is unclear. V dropped 3 bases and J dropped 2 bases, with 10 bases sitting between them. This CDR3 spans 14 amino acids. CDR1 and CDR2 (germline): DFQATT, SNEGSKA (reference sequence). Written as DNA, the CDR3 is TGCAGTGCTAGGACCCGTCTCACTAATGAAAAACTGTTTTTT. Protein sequence: CSARTRLTNEKLFF.

This chain joins TRBV7-9 and TRBJ2-5, with 9 nucleotides matching TRBD1. Germline CDR1 reads SEHNR; CDR2 reads FQNEAQ (reference sequence). V shed 10 bases and J 5 bases; nucleotides not matched to a gene: 23. The length of the CDR3 is 18 residues. CDR3 sequence: CANTGFWDREGLGETQYF. CDR3 in DNA: TGTGCCAACACCGGCTTTTGGGACAGGGAAGGATTAGGGGAGACCCAGTACTTC.

This clonotype was detected ten times or more. This chain uses TRBV7-2 with TRBJ2-7; D call uncertain. The V end was cut by 5 bases, the J end by 6 bases, with 14 bases between. The germline V gene encodes CDR1 SGHTA and CDR2 FQGNSA. The CDR3 spans 13 residues. CDR3 DNA: TGTGCCAGCAGCACGGTTGGACGCCTCGAGCAGTACTTC. This translates into CASSTVGRLEQYF.

V and J are TRBV6-1 and TRBJ1-5; D is ambiguous. This CDR3 spans 14 amino acids. Germline CDR1 and CDR2: MNHNS and SASEGT. The ends were cut back, 0 bases at V and 3 bases at J, with 6 bases in the middle. The chain's CDR3 is CASSEARFNQPQHF. CDR3 nucleotides: TGTGCCAGCAGTGAAGCCAGATTCAATCAGCCCCAGCATTTT.

The J gene is TRBJ1-5, the V gene TRBV10-2; D remains ambiguous. The CDR3 runs 14 residues. In germline, CDR1 is WSHSY, CDR2 SAAADI. V gave up 2 bases and J gave up 2 bases, with 7 bases separating them. The CDR3 region is CASSEGWGNQPQHF. The CDR3 DNA reads TGCGCCAGCAGTGAGGGGTGGGGCAATCAGCCCCAGCATTTT.

In this sample, this clonotype turned up many times. DNA of the CDR3: TGTGCCAGTGAGGCGGAGAGCAATCAGCCCCAGCATTTT. Translating gives CASEAESNQPQHF. The chain employs TRBV2 and TRBJ1-5; D unclear. From germline, CDR1 is SNHLY and CDR2 FYNNEI. The CDR3 loop spans 13 amino acids. V was pared by 9 bases and J by 1 base, with 10 bases between.

This clonotype was counted at least ten times. The chain carries TRBV6-1 and TRBJ1-2; tentatively, D is TRBD1 (6 bases). This CDR3 is built from 13 residues. V was trimmed by 5 bases and J by 4 bases, leaving 11 bases between them. Germline V gene lookup returns CDR1 MNHNS and CDR2 SASEGT. As DNA, the CDR3 is TGTGCCAGCAGTCTGGACAGCATCTATGGCTACACCTTC. Its protein is CASSLDSIYGYTF.

This clonotype occurred many times. V is TRBV28 and J is TRBJ1-4; D remains ambiguous. Germline values: CDR1 MDHEN, CDR2 SYDVKM. Trimming shortened V by 8 bases and J by 1 base, and 14 bases separated the two germline ends. CDR3 length: 15 residues. The CDR3 here is CASRARIGTNEKLFF. As DNA, the CDR3 is TGTGCCAGCCGAGCTAGAATAGGAACTAATGAAAAACTGTTTTTT.

This clonotype was found many times. The chain uses TRBV7-9 and TRBJ2-7, with 8 bases fitting TRBD2. Trimming took 0 bases from V and 2 from J; bases not matched to a gene: 3. This CDR3 has 15 residues. Germline CDR1 reads SEHNR; CDR2 reads FQNEAQ (reference sequence). The DNA of the CDR3 is TGTGCCAGCAGCTTAGCGCTAGCGGGTACCTACGAGCAGTACTTC. It encodes CASSLALAGTYEQYF.

This clonotype was seen repeatedly, ten times or more. Written as DNA, the CDR3 is TGTGCCAGCAGCCAAGGTTGGAGGACAGGGAATTATGGCTACACCTTC. Protein sequence: CASSQGWRTGNYGYTF. The rearrangement links TRBV3-1 to TRBJ1-2; 8 bases map to TRBD1. The CDR3 runs 16 residues. V was pared by 1 base and J by 5 bases, with 9 bases of the junction left unmatched. Germline V gives CDR1 LGHDT, CDR2 YNNKEL (reference sequence).

In its sample, this clonotype was seen many times. The CDR3 sequence: CASSLPAGAGIQYF. The CDR3 DNA is TGTGCCAGCAGCTTACCTGCGGGGGCCGGCATTCAGTACTTC. This chain uses TRBV7-9 with TRBJ2-4; the D gene is possibly TRBD2 (7 bases). V gave up 2 bases and J gave up 9 bases, with 14 bases separating them. CDR1 and CDR2 from the germline V gene are SEHNR and FQNEAQ (reference sequence). The CDR3 length is 14 residues.

This clonotype was picked up many times. The rearrangement joins TRBV29-1 to TRBJ2-1; D unresolved. CDR3 size: 12 residues. CDR1 and CDR2 (germline): SQVTM, ANQGSEA. V dropped 3 bases and J dropped 9 bases, with 12 bases sitting between them. DNA of the CDR3: TGCAGCGTTGACGGTGCACGTCGTGAGCAGTTCTTC. This encodes CSVDGARREQFF.

The sample holds many counts of this clonotype. J is TRBJ1-5 and V is TRBV5-5; TRBD1 is a possible D gene (6 bases). Trimming shortened V by 4 bases and J by 1 base, and 15 bases separated the two germline ends. This CDR3 is built from 16 residues. Germline V CDR1 and CDR2: SGHKS, YYEKEE (reference sequence). CDR3 region: CASSVQTGESNQPQHF. The CDR3 nucleotides read TGTGCCAGCAGCGTCCAGACAGGTGAAAGCAATCAGCCCCAGCATTTT.